In its sample, the clone carrying this T cell receptor (beta chain) was seen many times. Its antigen is unidentified. The data belong to a study of identical twins. Germline V gene sequence: CDR1 MDHEN, CDR2 SYDVKM. The CDR3 runs 12 residues. Trimming removed 6 bases from V and 8 bases from J, with 12 bases in between. Template switching added a universal primer binding site, and final cDNA carried unique molecular identifiers. TCRdb processed the 5' RACE reads anew with MiXCR; each CDR3 protein has one entry. The sample includes around 1.7 million distinct CDR3 sequences, about 30% of them seen just once. Study-level findings and limits: There was more out-of-frame TCR alpha sharing in monozygotic twins than models estimated.

The TCR sequence derives from a newborn girl in good health. Sequenced: cord blood. The V call is TRBV28, the J call TRBJ2-3; no definite D call. The CDR3 DNA follows: TGTGCCAGCAGAGACCCAGGCAGTACGCAGTATTTT. Its translation is CASRDPGSTQYF.